The 32 T cell receptor beta chains below come from one sample, sequenced in a study of beta chain features in type 1 diabetes. Study results and caveats: There was a moderate but significant shortening of TCRB CDR3s in all four CD4+ subsets of Type 1 diabetes patients.

Expressed TCRB transcripts were sequenced because the entire RNA isolate underwent reverse transcription. Measured with immunoSEQ multiplex PCR; TCRdb has only the in-frame clones, and not every one. The table lists 95,000 to 150,000 clones, about a sixth of them singletons, with over 2% in the top ten. For these TCRs, the target antigens are not known. Sequenced: central memory CD4+ T cells from blood. The receptors shown here come from a man aged 25 to 40 with type 1 diabetes.

This clone has more than one count but fewer than ten. This chain uses TRBV6-5 with TRBJ1-3, with 8 bases fitting TRBD1. Trimming cost V 6 bases and J 2 bases; bases outside gene matches: 3. Looked up from germline, CDR1 is MNHEY and CDR2 is SVGAGI. The CDR3 sequence is 14 residues long. The CDR3, as DNA: TGTGCCAGCAGGACAGGGGATGCTGGAAACACCATATATTTT. The encoded protein is CASRTGDAGNTIYF.

This clone was picked up many times. The chain carries TRBV7-6 and TRBJ2-3; D possibly corresponds to TRBD2 (5 bases). The CDR3 extends over 14 amino acids. Germline V gene sequence: CDR1 SGHVS, CDR2 FNYEAQ. With 4 bases removed from V and 0 bases from J, the gap between germline ends came to 8 bases. The CDR3 protein is CASSWTVSTDTQYF. CDR3 in DNA: TGTGCCAGCAGCTGGACTGTTAGCACAGATACGCAGTATTTT.

The chain combines TRBV29-1 with TRBJ2-5; TRBD2 aligns across 7 bases. Looked up from germline, CDR1 is SQVTM and CDR2 is ANQGSEA. V was clipped by 8 bases and J by 2 bases; unmatched bases: 11. The CDR3 spans 14 residues. CDR3 in DNA: TGCAGCACCTTGGGAAGCGGGGATCAAGAGACCCAGTACTTC. Protein: CSTLGSGDQETQYF.

This clone has a count of ten or more. The V call is TRBV9, the J call TRBJ2-7; unclear D gene. CDR3 length: 13 residues. Per the germline V gene, CDR1 is SGDLS and CDR2 is YYNGEE. Deletions cut 0 bases from V and 3 bases from J, with 7 bases between. Here the CDR3 DNA reads TGTGCCAGCAGCGTAGCAACGGGCTACGAGCAGTACTTC. Its protein product is CASSVATGYEQYF.

This chain connects TRBV11-2 to TRBJ2-7; tentatively, D is TRBD1 (6 bases). The CDR3 contains 15 residues. Trimming stripped 6 bases from V and 2 bases from J, with 17 bases between. The germline CDR1 and CDR2 sequences are SGHAT and FQNNGV. For the CDR3, the DNA is TGTGCCAGCAGTCCCAACCCCTGGACAGCCTACGAGCAGTACTTC. The encoded protein is CASSPNPWTAYEQYF.

This clone has a handful of counts. V and J are TRBV7-2 and TRBJ1-4; D is uncertain. Trimming took off 1 base at V and 8 bases at J, with 11 bases between the two ends. CDR1 and CDR2 from the germline V gene are SGHTA and FQGNSA. The CDR3 consists of 14 residues. Here the CDR3 DNA reads TGTGCCAGCAGCTTAGGATTTAGGAACGAAAAACTGTTTTTT. This codes for CASSLGFRNEKLFF.

The V call is TRBV9, the J call TRBJ2-3, with 8 bases aligning to TRBD2. Trimming took 2 bases from V and 2 from J; bases not matched to a gene: 4. The CDR3 runs 15 residues. The germline V gene has CDR1 SGDLS and CDR2 YYNGEE. Written as DNA, the CDR3 is TGTGCCAGCAGCGTCGGAGCGGGAGACACAGATACGCAGTATTTT. Translated, it gives CASSVGAGDTDTQYF.

The gene calls are TRBV20-1 and TRBJ1-1; no firm D call. V lost 0 bases and J lost 5, with 1 base in between. This CDR3 contains 10 residues. Germline CDR1 and CDR2: DFQATT and SNEGSKA (reference sequence). Written as DNA, the CDR3 is TGCAGTGCTAGAGAAACTGAAGCTTTCTTT. This gives the protein CSARETEAFF.

This clone was found a few times. The chain uses TRBV4-3 and TRBJ2-2, with D hard to call. Germline values: CDR1 LGHNA, CDR2 YSLEER. V dropped 0 bases and J dropped 5 bases, with 10 bases sitting between them. The CDR3 is 15 residues long. For the CDR3, the DNA is TGCGCCAGCAGCCAAGATGTCCGGAAAACCGGGGAGCTGTTTTTT. Its protein product is CASSQDVRKTGELFF.

The chain couples TRBV4-2 to TRBJ2-5; 7 bases match TRBD2. Germline V gives CDR1 LGHNA, CDR2 YNFKEQ. This CDR3 contains 15 residues. J lost 6 bases, V lost 0 bases, and 7 bases had no gene match. The CDR3 here is CASSQDPERGQTQYF. The CDR3 bases are TGTGCCAGCAGCCAAGATCCCGAGCGGGGCCAGACCCAGTACTTC.

The rearrangement joins TRBV11-2 to TRBJ2-3; D is unclear. The CDR3 spans 11 residues. With 1 base removed from V and 5 bases from J, the gap between germline ends came to 1 base. Germline V gene data show CDR1 as SGHAT and CDR2 as FQNNGV. CDR3 in amino acids: CASSLGDTQYF. The CDR3 DNA is TGTGCCAGCAGCTTAGGAGATACGCAGTATTTT.

This clone was seen only a few times. The chain joins TRBV5-4 to TRBJ1-6, with 7 bases that match TRBD1. After removal of 4 bases from V and 7 bases from J, the junction contained 17 bases not matched to a gene. The CDR3 length is 18 residues. Per germline, CDR1 SGHNT and CDR2 YYREEE (reference sequence). Written as DNA, the CDR3 is TGTGCCAGCAGCCTCGGTGGGGCAGGGGGGTTGAAAAATTCACCCCTCCACTTT. Protein sequence: CASSLGGAGGLKNSPLHF.

This clone appeared a few times. The chain carries TRBV30 and TRBJ1-4; D unresolved. Looked up from germline, CDR1 is GTSNPN and CDR2 is SVGIG (reference sequence). The CDR3 has 12 amino acids. Trimming cost V 3 bases and J 3 bases, with 5 bases left between them. Here the CDR3 reads CAWRHSNEKLFF. The CDR3 nucleotides are TGTGCCTGGAGACATTCTAATGAAAAACTGTTTTTT.

The chain combines TRBV11-3 with TRBJ2-3; possible D gene TRBD2, 6 bases. The V gene lost 3 bases and the J gene lost 5 bases, with 12 bases spanning the gap. The CDR3 totals 14 residues. Germline lookup yields CDR1 SGHNT and CDR2 YENEEA. The CDR3 spells CASSLDYRKDTQYF. Written as DNA, the CDR3 is TGTGCCAGCAGCTTGGACTACAGGAAAGATACGCAGTATTTT. The complete variable domain, with remaining parts taken from reference TRBV11-3 and TRBJ2-3, reads EAGVVQSPRYKIIEKKQPVAFWCNPISGHNTLYWYLQNLGQGPELLIRYENEEAVDDSQLPKDRFSAERLKGVDSTLKIQPAELGDSAVYLCASSLDYRKDTQYFGPGTRLTVL.

The DNA of the CDR3 is TGTGCCAGCAGTTACGGAACAGCCACCGATTCACCCCTCCACTTT. Its translation: CASSYGTATDSPLHF. J is TRBJ1-6 and V is TRBV6-5; D is uncertain. This CDR3 region has 15 residues. V lost 2 bases and J 8 bases, leaving 13 bases between the germline ends. The germline CDR1 and CDR2 sequences are MNHEY and SVGAGI.

This clone was counted a few times. This chain joins TRBV7-2 and TRBJ2-1; 12 nucleotides align to TRBD2. Per germline, CDR1 SGHTA and CDR2 FQGNSA. The CDR3 is 16 amino acids. The ends lost 3 bases at V and 4 bases at J; junction bases unmatched: 4. CDR3 nucleotide sequence: TGTGCCAGCAGCTTCTCTAGCGGGGGGGCGTACAATGAGCAGTTCTTC. The encoded protein is CASSFSSGGAYNEQFF.

The chain links TRBV2 to TRBJ2-1, with TRBD1 identical over 10 bases. The germline V gene encodes CDR1 SNHLY and CDR2 FYNNEI. Unmatched junction bases numbered 14, after V lost 6 bases and J lost 6 bases. This CDR3 has 17 amino acids. CDR3 sequence: CASRGVLGTGASNEQFF. The CDR3 DNA reads as TGTGCCAGCAGGGGGGTCTTAGGGACAGGGGCTAGCAATGAGCAGTTCTTC.

The DNA of the CDR3 is TGCAGCGTTTTAATACAGGGGGCATCTGGGGCCAACGTCCTGACTTTC. It specifies CSVLIQGASGANVLTF. The rearrangement links TRBV29-1 to TRBJ2-6; 9 positions agree with TRBD1. V lost 5 bases and J lost 1; bases outside the gene matches: 6. This CDR3 is 16 amino acids long. The germline gives CDR1 SQVTM, CDR2 ANQGSEA.

This chain joins TRBV18 and TRBJ2-2, with D possibly TRBD2 on 5 matching bases. The germline V gene has CDR1 KGHSH and CDR2 LQKENI. There are 14 residues in the CDR3. V was cut by 1 base and J by 6 bases, with 9 bases left in between. The CDR3 spells CASSPRRDAGELFF. DNA for the CDR3: TGTGCCAGCTCACCACGCCGGGATGCCGGGGAGCTGTTTTTT.

The chain combines TRBV11-3 with TRBJ2-3; the D gene is possibly TRBD2 (5 bases). V lost 7 bases, J lost 6 bases, and 14 bases lay in between. The CDR3 is 13 residues long. Germline V gene lookup returns CDR1 SGHNT and CDR2 YENEEA. CDR3 DNA sequence: TGTGCCAGCACCCTCCAACCGGGGGATACGCAGTATTTT. Its translation is CASTLQPGDTQYF.

The V and J genes are TRBV29-1 and TRBJ1-2; a weak D match, TRBD1 (6 bases). This CDR3 region has 12 residues. CDR1 is SQVTM, CDR2 ANQGSEA, per germline. Trimming took off 4 bases at V and 4 bases at J, with 10 bases between the two ends. The CDR3 bases are TGCAGCGTTGCATGGGGGGCCTATGGCTACACCTTC. This sequence encodes CSVAWGAYGYTF.

The rearrangement links TRBV2 to TRBJ2-2; D call uncertain. V was shortened by 5 bases and J by 1 base, with 11 bases between the two germline ends. Germline values: CDR1 SNHLY, CDR2 FYNNEI. The CDR3 has 15 residues. This chain's CDR3 is CASSLRSGNTGELFF. CDR3 nucleotide sequence: TGTGCCAGCAGTCTCCGCTCGGGGAACACCGGGGAGCTGTTTTTT.

This chain uses TRBV5-6 with TRBJ2-7, with 11 nucleotides matching TRBD2. Germline values: CDR1 SGHDT, CDR2 YYEEEE. This CDR3 contains 16 residues. V shed 1 base, J shed 1 base, and the junction held 4 bases outside the gene matches. The CDR3: CASSLFGTSGSYEQYF. Here the CDR3 DNA reads TGTGCCAGCAGCTTGTTTGGGACTAGCGGTTCCTACGAGCAGTACTTC.

This clone was seen at least ten times. V gene TRBV5-6 combines with J gene TRBJ2-3, with unresolved D. CDR3 length: 12 residues. V was shortened by 4 bases and J by 2 bases, with 5 bases between the two germline ends. Germline CDR1 SGHDT, CDR2 YYEEEE. The CDR3 DNA follows: TGTGCCAGCAGCCTAACCACAGATACGCAGTATTTT. This gives the protein CASSLTTDTQYF.

This clone has more than one count but fewer than ten. The V and J genes are TRBV4-2 and TRBJ2-5, with unresolved D. The V gene's germline CDR1 is LGHNA and CDR2 YNFKEQ. The V end lost 1 base, the J end lost 5 bases, and 17 bases lay between the germline ends. There are 16 residues in the CDR3. The CDR3 coding sequence is TGTGCCAGCAGCCAAGGAGGTCCAGTGTCGTCCGAGACCCAGTACTTC. Translated, it gives CASSQGGPVSSETQYF.

This clone was counted a few times. The chain carries TRBV5-1 and TRBJ2-6, with 7 bases matching TRBD1. V trimming: 3 bases; J trimming: 3 bases; junction bases outside the gene matches: 12. Germline V lookup: CDR1 SGHRS, CDR2 YFSETQ. The CDR3 covers 18 residues. CDR3 amino acids: CASSSGQVGAGGANVLTF. In nucleotides, the CDR3 is TGCGCCAGCAGCTCCGGACAGGTCGGGGCTGGTGGGGCCAACGTCCTGACTTTC. Supplemented by reference TRBV5-1 and TRBJ2-6, the full variable domain reads KAGVTQTPRYLIKTRGQQVTLSCSPISGHRSVSWYQQTPGQGLQFLFEYFSETQRNKGNFPGRFSGRQFSNSRSEMNVSTLELGDSALYLCASSSGQVGAGGANVLTFGAGSRLTVL.

CDR3 sequence: CSAVQGVPNTEAFF. Here the CDR3 DNA reads TGCAGCGCCGTACAGGGGGTACCCAACACTGAAGCTTTCTTT. This chain connects TRBV29-1 to TRBJ1-1, with TRBD1 matching over 8 bases. J gave up 2 bases and V 7 bases, and 9 bases lay outside the gene matches. CDR3 length: 14 amino acids. Germline CDR1 SQVTM, CDR2 ANQGSEA.

V is TRBV15 and J is TRBJ2-3; D is undetermined. In germline, CDR1 is LNHNV, CDR2 YYDKDF (reference sequence). The CDR3 extends over 15 amino acids. Trimming removed 0 bases at V and 0 bases at J, with 7 bases between. The CDR3 DNA reads TGTGCCACCAGCAGAGACGGGCAGAGCACAGATACGCAGTATTTT. Its protein product is CATSRDGQSTDTQYF.

This clone showed up just a few times. The chain employs TRBV7-6 and TRBJ2-5; the D is unclear. V lost 2 bases to trimming and J lost 0 bases, with 7 bases between them. The CDR3 is made up of 14 amino acids. Germline V gene lookup returns CDR1 SGHVS and CDR2 FNYEAQ. This CDR3 is CASSLSWYQETQYF. CDR3 in DNA: TGTGCCAGCAGCTTATCGTGGTACCAAGAGACCCAGTACTTC.

The chain carries TRBV7-3 and TRBJ1-6; D remains ambiguous. With 0 bases removed from V and 7 bases from J, the gap between germline ends came to 7 bases. The germline CDR1 and CDR2 sequences are SGHTA and FQGTGA. The CDR3 spans 14 residues. Here the CDR3 reads CASSLTAGNSPLHF. CDR3 nucleotides: TGTGCCAGCAGCTTAACGGCGGGAAATTCACCCCTCCACTTT. The variable domain in full, with the rest retrieved from reference TRBV7-3 and TRBJ1-6, is GAGVSQTPSNKVTEKGKYVELRCDPISGHTALYWYRQSLGQGPEFLIYFQGTGAADDSGLPNDRFFAVRPEGSVSTLKIQRTERGDSAVYLCASSLTAGNSPLHFGNGTRLTVT.

A few counts support this clone. The gene calls are TRBV11-2 and TRBJ2-5, with D perhaps matching TRBD2 (5 bases). The V gene's germline CDR1 is SGHAT and CDR2 FQNNGV. Deletions cut 1 base from V and 5 bases from J, with 17 bases between. This CDR3 is built from 16 residues. The CDR3 spells CASSLASGRERETQYF. The CDR3 bases are TGTGCCAGCAGCTTAGCTTCGGGAAGAGAGCGGGAGACCCAGTACTTC. The variable domain in full, completed from reference TRBV11-2 and TRBJ2-5, reads EAGVAQSPRYKIIEKRQSVAFWCNPISGHATLYWYQQILGQGPKLLIQFQNNGVVDDSQLPKDRFSAERLKGVDSTLKIQPAKLEDSAVYLCASSLASGRERETQYFGPGTRLLVL.

In its sample, this clone was seen a few times. The chain combines TRBV6-5 with TRBJ2-1; 10 bases match TRBD1. Per the germline V gene, CDR1 is MNHEY and CDR2 is SVGAGI. V dropped 3 bases and J dropped 5; count of bases not matched to a gene: 4. CDR3 length: 15 residues. CDR3 loop: CASSYGTGVNNEQFF. CDR3 in DNA: TGTGCCAGCAGTTATGGGACAGGGGTCAACAATGAGCAGTTCTTC.